The 2 T cell receptor beta chains reported below all come from one sample, sequenced in a study of blood T cell repertoires in COVID-19. Assay: immunoSEQ multiplex PCR; the TCRdb copy retains only in-frame clones and omits some. The sample shows around 100,000 clones, over 75% of them seen only once. The sequenced sample was peripheral blood. The receptor set was obtained from a woman in her 30s with acute or convalescent COVID-19.

This chain uses TRBV4-1 with TRBJ2-7; 7 bases agree with TRBD1. Trimming took 3 bases from V and 5 from J; bases not matched to a gene: 4. The V gene's germline CDR1 is MGHRA and CDR2 YSYEKL. The CDR3 spans 13 residues. CDR3: CASSQRQGNEQYF. The CDR3 DNA reads TGCGCCAGCAGCCAGAGACAGGGAAACGAGCAGTACTTC.

The V gene is TRBV7-9, the J gene TRBJ2-3, with 8 positions matching TRBD2. Germline V gene sequence: CDR1 SEHNR, CDR2 FQNEAQ (reference sequence). The CDR3 is made up of 16 amino acids. V dropped 2 bases and J dropped 3; count of bases not matched to a gene: 7. The CDR3 bases are TGTGCCAGCAGCTTAATCTGGTCTAGCGGGACAGATACGCAGTATTTT. Its protein product is CASSLIWSSGTDTQYF.